The present T cell receptor beta chain was sequenced within a study of blood T cell repertoires in COVID-19. Background on the study: Some COVID-19 samples were acute and others convalescent; all came from the United States, Italy and Spain. T cells, B-cell-depleted T cells, or PBMCs supplied cDNA or gDNA.

In the original processing: Reference gene primer amplification in the assay estimated nucleated cell counts. Assay: immunoSEQ multiplex PCR; the TCRdb copy retains only in-frame clones and omits some. The DNA was the basis for D and trimming; V, J and clone size are from that table. The sample holds fewer than 350,000 clones, approximately 92% seen once. Patients from Seattle were sampled longitudinally, starting during active infection. In its sample, this clone was seen a few times. Germline loops: CDR1 SGDLS, CDR2 YYNGEE. CDR3 size: 16 residues. V lost 0 bases and J lost 5; bases outside the gene matches: 8.

The chain joins TRBV9 to TRBJ2-1, with 7 bases identical to TRBD2. The sequence was collected from a woman younger than 45 with COVID-19, enrolled during active disease. Sequencing was performed on peripheral blood. The CDR3 region has the DNA TGTGCCAGCAGCGTAGTCAGGGACTACCTCGACAATGAGCAGTTCTTC. It translates to CASSVVRDYLDNEQFF.